This T cell receptor (beta chain) is from a study of blood T cell repertoires in COVID-19. About the research overall: From T cells, B-cell-depleted T cells, or PBMCs came the material, which was cDNA or gDNA.

Participants had their cohort set by participant-reported clinical history. The authors' processing: Amplification from reference gene primers served as the basis for estimated nucleated cell counts. This table comes from immunoSEQ multiplex PCR, and its TCRdb copy is limited to in-frame clones, with some not included. The DNA gave D and trimming, while V, J and clone size come from that table. This table has 170,000 or so clones, approximately 90% appearing once. The CDR3 contains 14 residues. The V gene lost 2 bases and the J gene lost 2 bases, with 10 bases spanning the gap. Per germline, CDR1 MNHEY and CDR2 SVGEGT.

The sequence derives from a woman between 50 and 59 years old who had recovered from COVID-19. Sequenced input: PBMCs or T cells enriched from blood (not recorded which). The chain couples TRBV6-2 or TRBV6-3 to TRBJ2-7; TRBD1 is a possible D gene (5 bases). Here the CDR3 DNA reads TGTGCCAGCAGTTACGTGGGGCCGGCCTACGAGCAGTACTTC. This gives the protein CASSYVGPAYEQYF.